Listed below are T cell receptor beta chains from one sample, sequenced in a study of blood T cell repertoires in COVID-19. Generated by immunoSEQ multiplex PCR, the TCRdb table keeps only in-frame clones and is missing some. This repertoire shows roughly 250,000 clones, approximately 91% found once; its top ten account for just over 2.5%. Sequencing was done on a sample of peripheral blood. The receptors derive from a person under 35 with COVID-19, enrolled during active disease. CDR3s include the opening cysteine and the closing phenylalanine or tryptophan. The D gene is left open where the match is weak. Size tells how often a clone was seen (once, few, many) or the class of an expanded clone, and some rows leave it out.

j_gene,d_gene,v_gene,abundance,CDR3aa,CDR3nt
TRBJ1-4,TRBD1,TRBV4-1,NA,CASSQEEGGSTNEKLFF,TGCGCCAGCAGCCAAGAGGAAGGGGGCTCAACTAATGAAAAACTGTTTTTT
TRBJ2-1,NA,TRBV19,NA,CASSIYTGRYNEQFF,TGTGCCAGTAGTATCTATACAGGGAGATACAATGAGCAGTTCTTC
TRBJ1-1,NA,TRBV6-6,NA,CASSYSELNTEAFF,TGTGCCAGCAGTTACTCAGAGCTGAACACTGAAGCTTTCTTT
TRBJ2-2,TRBD1,TRBV6-5,NA,CASRAGTGLAGELFF,TGTGCCAGCAGGGCCGGGACAGGGCTGGCCGGGGAGCTGTTTTTT
TRBJ1-2,TRBD1,TRBV15,NA,CATSAGDSRIGGYTF,TGTGCCACCAGCGCCGGGGACAGTAGAATTGGTGGCTACACCTTC
TRBJ2-7,TRBD1,TRBV3-1/TRBV3-2,NA,CASSLLPGQNSYEQYF,TGTGCCAGCAGCCTTCTCCCGGGACAGAATTCCTACGAGCAGTACTTC
TRBJ2-2,TRBD2,TRBV5-1,NA,CASRNPGLKTGELFF,TGCGCCAGCAGAAACCCGGGACTAAAGACCGGGGAGCTGTTTTTT
TRBJ1-2,NA,TRBV29-1,NA,CSVYEAIRGVGYGYTF,TGCAGCGTTTATGAGGCTATCCGGGGGGTCGGCTATGGCTACACCTTC
TRBJ2-7,NA,TRBV5-4,NA,CASSAEGAGGAYEQYF,TGTGCCAGCAGCGCGGAGGGGGCGGGAGGCGCCTACGAGCAGTACTTC
TRBJ2-3,NA,TRBV27,NA,CASSLGLLSTDTQYF,TGTGCCAGCAGTTTAGGACTTTTAAGCACAGATACGCAGTATTTT
TRBJ2-7,TRBD2,TRBV7-6,NA,CASSGGLAPTYEQYF,TGTGCCAGCAGCGGAGGACTAGCGCCGACCTACGAGCAGTACTTC
TRBJ2-7,TRBD1,TRBV19,NA,CASSVSGTAYEQYF,TGTGCCAGTAGTGTTTCAGGGACAGCCTACGAGCAGTACTTC
TRBJ2-7,NA,TRBV24-1,few,CARPVASYEQYF,TGTGCCAGGCCGGTAGCGAGCTACGAGCAGTACTTC
TRBJ1-6,NA,TRBV15,NA,CATRQVSNSPLHF,TGTGCCACAAGACAGGTATCGAATTCACCCCTCCACTTT
TRBJ2-3,NA,TRBV7-3,NA,CASSSLGLLSTDTQYF,TGTGCCAGCAGCTCCCTGGGACTCTTGAGCACAGATACGCAGTATTTT
TRBJ1-3,NA,TRBV5-5,NA,CASSLGPLSGNTIYF,TGTGCCAGCAGCTTGGGGCCCTTATCTGGAAACACCATATATTTT
TRBJ1-1,TRBD1,TRBV11-2,NA,CASSPGQGNTEAFF,TGTGCCAGCAGCCCGGGACAGGGCAACACTGAAGCTTTCTTT
TRBJ1-4,NA,TRBV14,NA,CASGQHNEKLFF,TGTGCCAGCGGACAGCATAATGAAAAACTGTTTTTT
TRBJ1-4,NA,TRBV5-4,few,CASSLESPVEKLFF,TGTGCCAGCAGCTTGGAAAGCCCTGTTGAAAAACTGTTTTTT
TRBJ2-7,TRBD2,TRBV28,NA,CASSLRAGGGLQYEQYF,TGTGCCAGCAGTTTACGGGCGGGGGGTGGCCTACAATACGAGCAGTACTTC
TRBJ1-5,NA,TRBV7-8,NA,CASSSHASGGQPQHF,TGTGCCAGCAGCTCCCACGCCTCTGGGGGCCAGCCCCAGCATTTT
TRBJ2-1,NA,TRBV21-1,NA,CASSKGTGGNEQFF,TGTGCCAGCAGCAAGGGAACGGGGGGCAATGAGCAGTTCTTC
TRBJ2-7,NA,TRBV2,NA,CASRSGYSYEQYF,TGTGCCAGCAGGAGCGGGTATAGCTACGAGCAGTACTTC
TRBJ1-4,TRBD1,TRBV23-1,once,CASSHSTGGYEKLFF,TGCGCCAGCAGTCATTCGACAGGGGGATATGAAAAACTGTTTTTT
TRBJ1-4,NA,TRBV21-1,NA,CASSTGEKNEKLFF,TGTGCCAGCAGCACCGGGGAAAAGAATGAAAAACTGTTTTTT
TRBJ2-2,TRBD1,TRBV7-2,NA,CASSLDLGQGLGEAGELFF,TGTGCCAGCAGCTTGGACCTGGGACAGGGTCTGGGTGAAGCCGGGGAGCTGTTTTTT
TRBJ1-4,TRBD1,TRBV19,NA,CASSAGGAEKLFF,TGTGCCAGTAGTGCAGGGGGCGCGGAAAAACTGTTTTTT
TRBJ1-5,TRBD1,TRBV19,NA,CASSSTGTGGGGRNQPQHF,TGTGCCAGTAGTTCTACGGGGACAGGGGGTGGGGGCCGCAATCAGCCCCAGCATTTT
TRBJ1-2,TRBD1,TRBV5-6,NA,CASSRLQGDGYTF,TGTGCCAGCAGCCGTTTACAGGGGGATGGCTACACCTTC
TRBJ1-1,NA,TRBV7-9,NA,CASSLDPGLGNTEAFF,TGTGCCAGCAGCTTAGATCCGGGTTTGGGGAACACTGAAGCTTTCTTT
TRBJ2-1,TRBD2,TRBV5-1,NA,CASSLGTSGSYNEQFF,TGCGCCAGCAGCTTGGGTACTAGCGGTTCCTACAATGAGCAGTTCTTC
TRBJ2-1,TRBD2,TRBV7-2,NA,CASSLVRPRREFYNEQFF,TGTGCCAGCAGCTTAGTTAGGCCGCGGCGGGAGTTCTACAATGAGCAGTTCTTC
TRBJ2-7,TRBD1,TRBV27,NA,CASSLGTGGVYEQYF,TGTGCCAGCAGTTTGGGGACAGGGGGCGTCTACGAGCAGTACTTC
TRBJ1-3,TRBD1,TRBV2,NA,CANNNRDRGHGNTIYF,TGTGCCAACAATAACCGGGACAGGGGGCATGGAAACACCATATATTTT
TRBJ2-7,TRBD1,TRBV9,NA,CASSVTGGTYEQYF,TGTGCCAGCAGCGTTACAGGGGGGACCTACGAGCAGTACTTC
TRBJ1-5,NA,TRBV4-3,NA,CASSQERSQPQHF,TGCGCCAGCAGCCAAGAGCGGAGCCAGCCCCAGCATTTT
TRBJ1-2,TRBD1,TRBV30,NA,CAWSVLFRGRGGYTF,TGTGCCTGGAGTGTACTTTTCAGGGGGCGAGGAGGCTACACCTTC
TRBJ1-4,NA,TRBV9,NA,CASICWGEVEKLFF,TGTGCCAGCATATGTTGGGGGGAGGTTGAAAAACTGTTTTTT
TRBJ2-5,TRBD1,TRBV9,NA,CASSVDRGTQETQYF,TGTGCCAGCAGCGTAGACAGGGGGACTCAAGAGACCCAGTACTTC
TRBJ1-2,TRBD1,TRBV19,NA,CASRNRDRGLLYGYTF,TGTGCCAGCCGGAACCGGGACAGGGGGCTGCTCTATGGCTACACCTTC
TRBJ1-1,TRBD1,TRBV2,NA,CASSEALRGLTEAFF,TGTGCCAGCAGTGAAGCGCTCAGGGGGCTCACTGAAGCTTTCTTT
TRBJ2-1,NA,TRBV1,NA,CTSSTWTSGWADEQFF,TGCACCAGCAGCACCTGGACTAGCGGGTGGGCGGATGAGCAGTTCTTC
TRBJ1-2,NA,TRBV19,NA,CASSGQEAYGYTF,TGTGCCAGTAGTGGGCAGGAGGCCTATGGCTACACCTTC
TRBJ2-5,NA,TRBV7-9,NA,CASSLVVFETQYF,TGTGCCAGCAGCTTAGTAGTTTTCGAGACCCAGTACTTC
TRBJ2-1,TRBD2,TRBV29-1,NA,CSVGGLAGYNEQFF,TGCAGCGTCGGCGGACTAGCGGGTTACAATGAGCAGTTCTTC
TRBJ2-5,NA,TRBV21-1,NA,CASSKALTGGETQYF,TGTGCCAGCAGCAAAGCGCTAACGGGGGGGGAGACCCAGTACTTC
TRBJ1-2,TRBD1,TRBV4-3,NA,CASSHRQGDGYTF,TGCGCCAGCAGCCACCGACAGGGAGATGGCTACACCTTC
TRBJ2-7,NA,TRBV5-1,NA,CASSLGTAPSYEQYF,TGCGCCAGCAGCTTGGGTACAGCTCCCTCCTACGAGCAGTACTTC
TRBJ2-7,TRBD2,TRBV4-1,NA,CASSQEAAGLYEQYF,TGCGCCAGCAGCCAAGAGGCAGCGGGACTCTACGAGCAGTACTTC
TRBJ2-3,TRBD2,TRBV4-1,NA,CASTRRAGEGTDTQYF,TGCGCCAGCACCCGACGCGCGGGAGAGGGCACAGATACGCAGTATTTT
TRBJ1-1,TRBD1,TRBV11-2,once,CASSLAGTGDTEAFF,TGTGCCAGCAGCTTAGCGGGGACAGGGGACACTGAAGCTTTCTTT
TRBJ1-1,NA,TRBV7-2,NA,CASSPDRKDTEAFF,TGTGCCAGCAGCCCCGACAGAAAAGACACTGAAGCTTTCTTT
TRBJ2-7,NA,TRBV2,NA,CASDTRSYEQYF,TGTGCCAGCGATACACGGAGTTACGAGCAGTACTTC
TRBJ2-3,TRBD2,TRBV7-9,NA,CASSSPSGAGERDTQYF,TGTGCCAGCAGCTCCCCTTCGGGAGCGGGAGAACGGGATACGCAGTATTTT
TRBJ1-6,NA,TRBV7-9,once,CASSFGTHNSPLHF,TGTGCCAGCAGCTTCGGGACTCATAATTCACCCCTCCACTTT